This TCR beta chain appears in the sequencing data of a study of CXCR3-negative and CXCR3-positive naive CD8 T cells. Overall study results and limits: Naive subsets expressed similar surface CD5; TRB CDR3 features served to infer TCR strength. Similar TRBV-TRBJ gene usage was seen in naive CXCR3-negative and CXCR3-positive cells, but not in memory cells. A higher hydrophobicity marked the TRB CDR3s of CXCR3-positive naive cells versus CXCR3-negative naive cells.

As regards this clonotype: The target antigen is unknown.

5' RACE with UMI labels generated the TRB cDNA libraries. TCRdb reanalyzed the 5' RACE reads and collapses them to one entry per CDR3 protein, without DNA. The table counts around 88,000 distinct CDR3 sequences; about 0.8% lies in the top ten. Germline lookup yields CDR1 SSHAT and CDR2 FNYEAQ (reference sequence). The CDR3 loop spans 14 amino acids. The sequence derives from a human donor in good health. Some clones in this sample may be carry-over from other donors' samples. The V and J genes are TRBV7-7 and TRBJ2-7; TCRdb's D call, TRBD2, is unchecked because there is no DNA. The sequencing sample was made of naive CXCR3+ CD8+ T cells from blood. This sample's subset: CD45RO-CCR7+CD27+CD95- naive CD8+ T cells expressing CXCR3 (TNR3+). The CDR3 spells CASRLRAGSYEQYF.